Presented here are 18 T cell receptor beta chains from one specimen sequenced in a study of shared T cell receptors in the human thymus. Data came from immunoSEQ multiplex PCR; TCRdb stores just in-frame clones and leaves some out. The sample contains about 660,000 clones, approximately 87% of which appear only once. The same data also went into a second study, on human thymus T cells.

The specimen was thymocytes. The receptors shown here come from a boy under two years old with a congenital heart defect.

Concerning this clone: The junction does not match germline at one end; this may be a read error. J is TRBJ2-3 and V is TRBV4-1; TRBD2 agrees at 12 bases. Germline-derived CDR1 and CDR2 are MGHRA and YSYEKL. The CDR3 has 16 amino acids. CDR3 nucleotides: TGCACCAGCAGCCAAGGGACTAGCGGGTCCACAGATACGCAGTATTTT. Its translation: CTSSQGTSGSTDTQYF.

V and J are TRBV10-3 and TRBJ2-7, with TRBD2 matching 10 bases. V was pared by 4 bases and J by 5 bases, with 11 bases of the junction left unmatched. Looked up from germline, CDR1 is ENHRY and CDR2 is SYGVKD. There are 16 residues in the CDR3. CDR3 sequence: CAISGGPSGSTHEQYF. The CDR3 bases are TGTGCCATCAGTGGTGGGCCTAGCGGGAGTACGCACGAGCAGTACTTC.

V usage is TRBV5-1 and J usage is TRBJ2-7, with 9 bases aligning to TRBD1. The CDR3 is 15 amino acids. Germline CDR1 and CDR2: SGHRS and YFSETQ. V was pared by 4 bases and J by 4 bases, with 9 bases of the junction left unmatched. CDR3 nucleotides: TGCGCCAGCAGCAATGCCGGGACAGGGAAATACGAGCAGTACTTC. Translated, it gives CASSNAGTGKYEQYF.

V and J are TRBV11-3 and TRBJ2-7; D unresolved. The CDR3 length is 14 residues. V gave up 5 bases and J gave up 4 bases, with 15 bases separating them. Looked up from germline, CDR1 is SGHNT and CDR2 is YENEEA. CDR3 sequence: CASSPIATHYEQYF. CDR3 sequence (DNA): TGTGCCAGCAGCCCTATAGCTACACATTACGAGCAGTACTTC.

The chain joins TRBV7-2 to TRBJ2-3; TRBD2 matches at 7 bases. The ends lost 3 bases at V and 0 bases at J; junction bases unmatched: 9. The CDR3 consists of 17 residues. Germline loops: CDR1 SGHTA, CDR2 FQGNSA. The CDR3 DNA reads as TGTGCCAGCAGCTTTTCCGATCGGGAGGTGAGCACAGATACGCAGTATTTT. Amino acids: CASSFSDREVSTDTQYF.

In DNA form, the CDR3 reads TGTGCCAGCAGCGGTTCCTACAGGAATCGAAATGAAAAACTGTTTTTT. It specifies CASSGSYRNRNEKLFF. The V call is TRBV27, the J call TRBJ1-4; possible D gene TRBD1, 5 bases. The CDR3 sequence is 16 residues long. The germline gives CDR1 MNHEY, CDR2 SMNVEV (reference sequence). Trimming shortened V by 6 bases and J by 5 bases, and 19 bases separated the two germline ends.

As DNA, the CDR3 is TGTGCCAGCATGAACAGGGCCACCAGCACAGATACGCAGTATTTT. Translated: CASMNRATSTDTQYF. The chain uses TRBV6-5 and TRBJ2-3; possibly TRBD1 for D (6 bases). CDR1 and CDR2 (germline): MNHEY, SVGAGI. The CDR3 loop spans 15 amino acids. The ends were cut back, 7 bases at V and 0 bases at J, with 14 bases in the middle.

This clone was counted a single time. V usage is TRBV11-2 and J usage is TRBJ2-7; 11 bases align to TRBD2. The V segment lost 5 bases and the J segment 3 bases; nucleotides outside the gene matches: 9. This CDR3 has 16 residues. CDR1 SGHAT and CDR2 FQNNGV come from the germline V gene. This CDR3 is CASSPKLAGANYEQYF. As DNA, the CDR3 is TGTGCCAGCAGCCCAAAACTAGCGGGAGCTAACTACGAGCAGTACTTC.

The gene calls are TRBV5-4 and TRBJ2-7; 7 bases agree with TRBD1. V dropped 0 bases and J dropped 2; count of bases not matched to a gene: 5. Germline-derived CDR1 and CDR2 are SGHNT and YYREEE (reference sequence). This CDR3 has 15 amino acids. DNA for the CDR3: TGTGCCAGCAGCTTGGCTTCGGGACAGCCCTACGAGCAGTACTTC. Amino acid sequence: CASSLASGQPYEQYF.

This chain connects TRBV4-2 to TRBJ2-7; D might be TRBD2 (5 bases). Germline V CDR1 and CDR2: LGHNA, YNFKEQ. Trimming removed 1 base from V and 2 bases from J, with 21 bases in between. The CDR3 extends over 18 amino acids. CDR3 in DNA: TGTGCCAGCAGCCAAGTGAGCCGATGGGGAGACTTTACCTACGAGCAGTACTTC. Protein: CASSQVSRWGDFTYEQYF.

The chain links TRBV19 to TRBJ1-5, with 8 bases fitting TRBD1. Germline V gives CDR1 LNHDA, CDR2 SQIVND (reference sequence). V lost 5 bases and J lost 1; bases outside the gene matches: 7. CDR3 length: 16 amino acids. CDR3 in DNA: TGTGCCAGTAGTGATGCAGGGGGCTCAAGCAATCAGCCCCAGCATTTT. It codes for CASSDAGGSSNQPQHF.

The chain uses TRBV28 and TRBJ2-2; D call uncertain. Germline CDR1 MDHEN, CDR2 SYDVKM. Trimming shortened V by 3 bases and J by 4 bases, and 9 bases separated the two germline ends. The CDR3 extends over 14 amino acids. CDR3: CASSFGGVTGELFF. The CDR3 DNA reads TGTGCCAGCAGTTTCGGCGGTGTCACCGGGGAGCTGTTTTTT.

V is TRBV27 and J is TRBJ2-4, with 10 bases aligning to TRBD2. This CDR3 contains 16 residues. Germline CDR1 is MNHEY and CDR2 is SMNVEV (reference sequence). The trim removed 6 bases at V and 2 bases at J, leaving 7 bases unmatched. In DNA, the CDR3 is TGTGCCAGCAGCCGCAAGCGGGAGGGTCCCAAAAACATTCAGTACTTC. It translates to CASSRKREGPKNIQYF.

The chain carries TRBV5-1 and TRBJ2-1; TRBD2 agrees at 14 bases. Losses at the gene ends were 0 bases for V and 5 bases for J; bases not matched to a gene: 10. The CDR3 runs to 19 residues. Germline values: CDR1 SGHRS, CDR2 YFSETQ. The CDR3, as DNA: TGCGCCAGCAGCTTGGCAGGGACTAGCGGGAGAAGGACGGACAATGAGCAGTTCTTC. Translated, it gives CASSLAGTSGRRTDNEQFF.

This clone appeared once. The J gene is TRBJ2-7, the V gene TRBV25-1; D uncertain. V lost 6 bases and J lost 2, with 14 bases in between. This CDR3 comprises 14 residues. CDR1 and CDR2 (germline): MGHDK, SYGVNS. The CDR3 spells CASSPGFHTYEQYF. DNA of the CDR3: TGTGCCAGCAGCCCCGGGTTCCACACCTACGAGCAGTACTTC.

This sequence joins TRBV7-3 and TRBJ2-2; 7 bases line up with TRBD2. The CDR3 totals 14 residues. The V gene end was trimmed by 10 bases and the J gene end by 5 bases; junction bases not matched to a gene: 10. CDR1 and CDR2 (germline): SGHTA, FQGTGA. Here the CDR3 DNA reads TGTGCCACCCGGATGTGGGGGGGAACCGGGGAGCTGTTTTTT. Translating gives CATRMWGGTGELFF.

This clone has only a few counts. V and J are TRBV16 and TRBJ1-5; 12 bases agree with TRBD1. The length of the CDR3 is 17 residues. Trimming cost V 1 base and J 2 bases; bases outside gene matches: 3. CDR1 KGHSY and CDR2 FQNENV come from the germline V gene. The CDR3 is CASSQLGQGAGNQPQHF. The CDR3, as DNA: TGTGCCAGCAGCCAATTGGGACAGGGGGCTGGCAATCAGCCCCAGCATTTT.

V and J are TRBV5-8 and TRBJ2-7, with 13 bases matching TRBD2. CDR3 size: 19 residues. Germline CDR1 SGHTS, CDR2 YDEGEE. V was clipped by 1 base and J by 1 base; unmatched bases: 11. CDR3 coding DNA: TGTGCCAGCAGCTTGATTGGGGGGACTAGCGGGAAAGTATCCTACGAGCAGTACTTC. Protein sequence: CASSLIGGTSGKVSYEQYF.